This TCR beta chain was recorded in a study of cytomegalovirus exposure and HLA in healthy donors. Study context: Earlier findings included about 120 million unique TCR beta sequences obtained from 150 million to 200 million T cells. Of the donors genotyped, several hundred in all, 75% to 90% fell in the Caucasian-associated ancestry cluster. Study results and caveats: In an earlier analysis, most TCR beta V segments were productive about 87% or about 30% of the time.

For this clone: Its antigen is undetermined.

Trimming stripped 6 bases from V and 2 bases from J, with 14 bases between. Germline V gene sequence: CDR1 SGHTA, CDR2 FQGNSA. The CDR3 runs to 15 residues. Primers: 60 Vbeta forward and 13 Jbeta reverse. Profiling relied on immunoSEQ multiplex PCR, and the TCRdb table lists in-frame clones only, not all of them. This table has approximately 180,000 clones, under 85% appearing once. This clonotype was obtained from a male donor in good health and CMV-seronegative. The chain carries TRBV7-2 and TRBJ1-5, with D maybe TRBD1 (5 bases). The sequencing input was PBMCs. The CDR3 bases are TGTGCCAGCAGTCCCGGGGGTTGGGGCAATCAGCCCCAGCATTTT. Translated, it gives CASSPGGWGNQPQHF.